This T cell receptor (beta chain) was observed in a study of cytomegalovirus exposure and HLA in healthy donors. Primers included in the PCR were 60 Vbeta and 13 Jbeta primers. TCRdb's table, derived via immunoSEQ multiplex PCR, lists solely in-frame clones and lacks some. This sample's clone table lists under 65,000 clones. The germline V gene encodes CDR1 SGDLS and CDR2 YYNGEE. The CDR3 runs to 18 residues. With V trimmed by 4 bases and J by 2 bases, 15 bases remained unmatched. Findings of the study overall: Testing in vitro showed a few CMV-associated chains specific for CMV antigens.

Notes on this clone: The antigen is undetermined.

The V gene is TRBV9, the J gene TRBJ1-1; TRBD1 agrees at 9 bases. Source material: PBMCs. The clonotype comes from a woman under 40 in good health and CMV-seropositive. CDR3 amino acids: CASSMYSIPGQGNTEAFF. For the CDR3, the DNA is TGTGCCAGCAGCATGTACTCAATTCCGGGACAGGGCAACACTGAAGCTTTCTTT.